Given below is one T cell receptor (beta chain) in context. A few counts support this clonotype. Its antigen is currently not known. There are no base qualities to consult, and no much larger clone falls within one base. The data were taken from a study of CD8 T cells in ankylosing spondylitis (dated by TCRdb to about 2017). In the study overall: The study profiled T cell receptor beta repertoires in healthy donors and ankylosing spondylitis patients to find disease-linked TCR variants. Peripheral blood samples were taken, and synovial fluid was additionally collected from ankylosing spondylitis patients. In total, the full study cohort was made up of nearly 110 healthy donors and more than 20 ankylosing spondylitis patients. Overall study results and their limits: A TCR beta motif of 7 or 8 highly homologous amino acid variants appeared characteristic of blood from ankylosing spondylitis patients. The disease-linked clones showed a CD8+ phenotype and occurred at relatively low frequencies in peripheral blood. Some of the motif variants had been reported before in the synovial fluid and blood of reactive arthritis patients, a finding that suggests common disease-initiation mechanisms. The disease-linked clones were reported as significantly enriched in matched synovial fluid samples from ankylosing spondylitis patients.

V lost 2 bases and J lost 6 bases; the stretch between them is 10 bases long. CDR1 and CDR2 (MNHEY, SVGAGI) derive from the germline V gene. Spanning cysteine to phenylalanine, the CDR3 consists of 13 amino acids. CDR3 DNA only is kept here, 39 bases in frame from base 1. Sequencing was carried out with an Illumina HiSeq 2500. Quantitative 5'-RACE with molecular barcodes was used to prepare TCR beta libraries. For the original study's pipeline: To identify disease-linked TCR variants, a new computational method was used, one built on a probabilistic model of VDJ rearrangement. TCRdb passed the public sequencing reads through fastp at Q25 and MiXCR, retaining productive beta sequences. Each CDR3 protein appears once, grouped with its most common genes and DNA. These V and J calls originate from TCRdb's pipeline instead of the authors' own analysis. The sample profile shows 200,000 to 250,000 distinct CDR3 sequences; 18% of them were found once. The ten most abundant clones make up 40% to 50% of the sample.

The sequencing sample was made of blood, either unsorted or a sorted T cell fraction (not recorded which). This clonotype was obtained from a male donor with ankylosing spondylitis. The V gene is TRBV6-5 and the J gene is TRBJ1-1; a tentative D call is TRBD1 (6 bases match). The sequenced DNA: TGTGCCAGCAGTTACGTGGCAGGGGCTGAAGCTTTCTTT. This encodes CASSYVAGAEAFF.